Below, 3 T cell receptor beta chains from the same sample are listed, as sequenced in a study of blood T cell repertoires in COVID-19. TCRdb keeps only in-frame clones here, not all; method: immunoSEQ multiplex PCR. The table includes 90,000 to 120,000 clones, about 91% detected once. The sample was peripheral blood. These receptors all stem from a man aged 45 to 65 with active or convalescent COVID-19.

CDR3 residues: CASSSGGINTEAFF. CDR3 sequence (DNA): TGTGCCAGCAGCTCGGGGGGGATAAACACTGAAGCTTTCTTT. This chain links TRBV11-3 with TRBJ1-1; a weak D match, TRBD1 (5 bases). Germline assignment: CDR1 SGHNT and CDR2 YENEEA. The V and J ends lost 4 bases and 2 bases respectively, with 11 bases between them. The CDR3 length is 14 residues.

The rearrangement joins TRBV4-1 to TRBJ2-7; 7 bases line up with TRBD2. Germline lookup yields CDR1 MGHRA and CDR2 YSYEKL. This CDR3 has 14 residues. The junction had 3 bases not matched to a gene; V was cut back by 4 bases and J by 0 bases. This chain's CDR3 is CASSLSGSSYEQYF. CDR3 DNA sequence: TGCGCCAGCAGCCTTAGCGGGTCCTCCTACGAGCAGTACTTC.

The V gene is TRBV3-1 (or the pseudogene TRBV3-2), the J gene TRBJ2-1; 14 nucleotides align to TRBD2. Per germline, CDR1 LGHDT and CDR2 YNNKEL (reference sequence). V was clipped by 1 base and J by 0 bases; unmatched bases: 5. CDR3 size: 19 residues. The CDR3 loop reads CASSQGTSGRISSYNEQFF. The CDR3 bases are TGTGCCAGCAGCCAAGGGACTAGCGGGAGGATTAGCTCCTACAATGAGCAGTTCTTC.